This T cell receptor (beta chain) was retrieved from a study of control samples from healthy donors and cancer patients. TCRdb's copy holds only in-frame clones and misses some; the assay was immunoSEQ multiplex PCR. This repertoire shows 150,000 or so clones, roughly 94% found once; its top ten account for about 8.5%. The CDR3 consists of 15 residues. V was clipped by 4 bases and J by 4 bases, with 16 bases between them. Per germline, CDR1 MGHDK and CDR2 SYGVNS. The sample consisted of blood. The clonotype originates from a middle-aged woman in good health. The chain couples TRBV25-1 to TRBJ2-5, with D possibly being TRBD1 (5 bases). CDR3 sequence (DNA): TGTGCCAGCAGTGGACCCTATGACAGAGCAGAGACCCAGTACTTC. Its translation: CASSGPYDRAETQYF.